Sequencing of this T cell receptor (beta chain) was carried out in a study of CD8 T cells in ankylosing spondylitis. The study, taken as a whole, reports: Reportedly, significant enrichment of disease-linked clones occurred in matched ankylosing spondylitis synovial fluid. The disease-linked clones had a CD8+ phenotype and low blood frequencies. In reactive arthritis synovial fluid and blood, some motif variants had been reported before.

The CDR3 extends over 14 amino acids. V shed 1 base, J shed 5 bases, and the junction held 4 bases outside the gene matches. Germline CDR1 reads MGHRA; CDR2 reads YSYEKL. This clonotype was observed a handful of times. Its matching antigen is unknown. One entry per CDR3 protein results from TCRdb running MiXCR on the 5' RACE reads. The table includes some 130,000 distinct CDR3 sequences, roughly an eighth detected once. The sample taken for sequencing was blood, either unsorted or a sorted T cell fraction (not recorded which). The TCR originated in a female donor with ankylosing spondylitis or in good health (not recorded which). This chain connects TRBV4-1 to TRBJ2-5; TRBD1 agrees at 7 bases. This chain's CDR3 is CASSQAGGGETQYF. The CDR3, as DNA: TGCGCCAGCAGCCAAGCAGGGGGTGGCGAGACCCAGTACTTC.